These 27 T cell receptor beta chains were sequenced from one sample in a study of OX40 agonist ivuxolimab in advanced cancers. TCRdb keeps only in-frame clones here, not all; method: immunoSEQ multiplex PCR. This table has around 72,000 clones, 89% appearing once. Source: CD4+ or CD8+ T cells sorted from blood, taken in a trial of the OX40 agonist ivuxolimab. These TCRs come from an adult with an advanced solid tumor such as melanoma, head and neck, liver or kidney cancer.

The rearrangement links TRBV2 to TRBJ1-1; no clear D gene. CDR1 is SNHLY, CDR2 FYNNEI, per germline. The CDR3 has 15 residues. V was cut by 7 bases and J by 4 bases, with 19 bases left in between. CDR3 nucleotide sequence: TGTGCCAGCACCCCCGACCCCGGAGGAGGCACTGAAGCTTTCTTT. Amino acids: CASTPDPGGGTEAFF. Using reference TRBV2 and TRBJ1-1 for the parts outside the CDR3, the full variable domain is EPEVTQTPSHQVTQMGQEVILRCVPISNHLYFYWYRQILGQKVEFLVSFYNNEISEKSEIFDDQFSVERPDGSNFTLKIRSTKLEDSAMYFCASTPDPGGGTEAFFGQGTRLTVV.

CDR3 DNA sequence: TGTGCCACAGAAGGCGGGACAGGGAGGTATGGCTACACCTTC. As protein: CATEGGTGRYGYTF. The V gene is TRBV10-3, the J gene TRBJ1-2; 9 bases fit TRBD1. CDR1 is ENHRY and CDR2 is SYGVKD in the germline V gene. The length of the CDR3 is 14 residues. With 10 bases clipped from V and 5 bases from J, the junction kept 11 bases outside the gene matches.

The CDR3 here is CASSRTPQETQYF. As DNA, the CDR3 is TGTGCCAGCAGCCGGACACCCCAAGAGACCCAGTACTTC. The chain links TRBV4-2 to TRBJ2-5; D might be TRBD1 (5 bases). This CDR3 has 13 amino acids. Trimming cost V 4 bases and J 1 base, with 7 bases left between them. In germline, CDR1 is LGHNA, CDR2 YNFKEQ.

The gene calls are TRBV19 and TRBJ2-5; 9 positions agree with TRBD1. V shed 5 bases, J shed 5 bases, and the junction held 6 bases outside the gene matches. CDR3 length equals 14 residues. CDR1 is LNHDA, CDR2 SQIVND, per germline (reference sequence). DNA of the CDR3: TGTGCCAGTAGTCCGGACAGGGGTAGGGAGACCCAGTACTTC. It translates to CASSPDRGRETQYF. Filled out from reference TRBV19 and TRBJ2-5, the complete variable domain reads DGGITQSPKYLFRKEGQNVTLSCEQNLNHDAMYWYRQDPGQGLRLIYYSQIVNDFQKGDIAEGYSVSREKKESFPLTVTSAQKNPTAFYLCASSPDRGRETQYFGPGTRLLVL.

CDR3 sequence: CASSTRRGLGGYTF. The DNA for the CDR3 is TGTGCCAGCAGTACACGACGGGGGCTGGGGGGCTACACCTTC. The chain recombines TRBV6-1 with TRBJ1-2, with a possible D match to TRBD1 (6 bases). The V end lost 5 bases, the J end lost 8 bases, and 18 bases lay between the germline ends. Germline V CDR1 and CDR2: MNHNS, SASEGT. The CDR3 covers 14 residues.

The chain joins TRBV18 to TRBJ2-3, with D maybe TRBD1 (6 bases). The CDR3 contains 16 residues. V dropped 6 bases and J dropped 5 bases, with 21 bases sitting between them. Per the germline V gene, CDR1 is KGHSH and CDR2 is LQKENI. CDR3 amino acids: CASSPPTGFRGDTQYF. The CDR3 coding sequence is TGTGCCAGCTCCCCTCCGACAGGATTTCGTGGAGATACGCAGTATTTT.

The chain couples TRBV5-4 to TRBJ2-3, with 9 bases fitting TRBD2. Looked up from germline, CDR1 is SGHNT and CDR2 is YYREEE (reference sequence). After removal of 4 bases from V and 0 bases from J, the junction contained 9 bases not matched to a gene. The CDR3 totals 17 residues. The CDR3 loop reads CASSRGTSRASTDTQYF. The CDR3 coding sequence is TGTGCCAGCAGCCGAGGGACTAGCAGAGCTAGCACAGATACGCAGTATTTT.

This clone was counted a single time. In nucleotides, the CDR3 is TGTGCCAGCAGTTTCCTAGGGGAGGCTAATTCACCCCTCCACTTT. This translates into CASSFLGEANSPLHF. The rearrangement joins TRBV27 to TRBJ1-6, with D possibly matching TRBD1 (5 bases). The V gene's germline CDR1 is MNHEY and CDR2 SMNVEV (reference sequence). The CDR3 spans 15 residues. The germline V and J ends were trimmed by 3 bases and 6 bases, with 12 bases remaining between them.

V gene TRBV5-1 combines with J gene TRBJ2-1, with D tentatively TRBD2 (5 bases). V dropped 1 base and J dropped 3 bases, with 8 bases sitting between them. The CDR3 length is 14 residues. Germline V gene lookup returns CDR1 SGHRS and CDR2 YFSETQ. This chain's CDR3 is CASSLPGYYNEQFF. Here the CDR3 DNA reads TGCGCCAGCAGCTTGCCGGGGTACTACAATGAGCAGTTCTTC.

The chain combines TRBV28 with TRBJ1-5; D is uncertain. Germline assignment: CDR1 MDHEN and CDR2 SYDVKM. The V end was cut by 8 bases, the J end by 7 bases, with 21 bases between. The CDR3 is 15 amino acids. The CDR3: CASAPRGEGEQPQHF. As DNA, the CDR3 is TGTGCCAGCGCGCCTCGCGGTGAAGGAGAACAGCCCCAGCATTTT.

The chain joins TRBV28 to TRBJ2-3; D not resolved. Trimming took 5 bases from V and 2 from J, leaving 5 bases between them. This CDR3 has 12 amino acids. The germline gives CDR1 MDHEN, CDR2 SYDVKM. The CDR3 nucleotides read TGTGCCAGCAGTCCCCACACAGATACGCAGTATTTT. Amino acid sequence: CASSPHTDTQYF.

CDR3 nucleotides: TGTGCCAGCAGCCAAGACGTCAGGGGCACAGATACGCAGTATTTT. Amino acid sequence: CASSQDVRGTDTQYF. V usage is TRBV14 and J usage is TRBJ2-3, with a possible D match to TRBD1 (5 bases). Trimming took 0 bases from V and 1 from J, leaving 8 bases between them. CDR1 and CDR2 from the germline V gene are SGHDN and FVKESK. The CDR3 has 15 amino acids.

The chain combines TRBV4-1 with TRBJ1-5; no firm D call. The CDR3 sequence is 13 residues long. The V end was cut by 4 bases, the J end by 7 bases, with 11 bases between. The germline gives CDR1 MGHRA, CDR2 YSYEKL. This CDR3 reads CASSPSVGQPQHF. CDR3 nucleotide sequence: TGCGCCAGCAGCCCTAGCGTAGGGCAGCCCCAGCATTTT.

For the CDR3, the DNA is TGTGCCAGCAGTTTATTCGCTACAGGGAGGAATTCACCCCTCCACTTT. Amino acids: CASSLFATGRNSPLHF. The J gene is TRBJ1-6, the V gene TRBV28; perhaps TRBD1 as D (6 bases). The CDR3 spans 16 residues. CDR1 and CDR2 from the germline V gene are MDHEN and SYDVKM. Trimming cost V 1 base and J 7 bases, with 14 bases left between them.

The gene calls are TRBV5-1 and TRBJ2-7, with D perhaps given as TRBD1 or TRBD2 (5 bases each). The V end lost 0 bases, the J end lost 6 bases, and 13 bases lay between the germline ends. CDR1 and CDR2 (germline): SGHRS, YFSETQ. CDR3 length equals 14 residues. CDR3 residues: CASSLGDPGSEQYF. DNA for the CDR3: TGCGCCAGCAGCTTGGGGGACCCGGGATCCGAGCAGTACTTC.

V usage is TRBV29-1 and J usage is TRBJ2-1, with TRBD1 as a possible D gene (6 bases). CDR3 length: 16 amino acids. The V and J ends lost 7 bases and 7 bases respectively, with 26 bases between them. Germline V gives CDR1 SQVTM, CDR2 ANQGSEA. The DNA of the CDR3 is TGCAGCGCCCGGTCAGGGGCAGGGCATTTCGAGAATGAGCAGTTCTTC. This encodes CSARSGAGHFENEQFF.

The chain employs TRBV20-1 and TRBJ2-5; D call uncertain. V was pared by 4 bases and J by 5 bases, with 8 bases between. CDR1 and CDR2 (germline): DFQATT, SNEGSKA (reference sequence). The CDR3 consists of 11 residues. CDR3 sequence reads: CSAILGETQYF. In DNA form, the CDR3 reads TGCAGTGCTATACTCGGGGAGACCCAGTACTTC.

The chain has TRBV7-9 and TRBJ2-5; 7 nucleotides line up with TRBD2. Germline trimming cut 2 bases from V and 9 bases from J; bases unmatched to any gene: 9. CDR3 length equals 14 residues. Germline V gene sequence: CDR1 SEHNR, CDR2 FQNEAQ (reference sequence). The CDR3 loop reads CASSLPARESPQYF. For the CDR3, the DNA is TGTGCCAGCAGCTTACCGGCGCGGGAGTCGCCCCAGTACTTC.

The rearrangement uses TRBV6-6 and TRBJ1-3, with unresolved D. CDR1 MNHNY and CDR2 SVGAGI come from the germline V gene (reference sequence). Trimming pared 6 bases from V and 9 bases from J, leaving 9 bases between. The CDR3 has 11 amino acids. CDR3 nucleotides: TGTGCCAGCAGCTCGACAAGCACCATATATTTT. This gives the protein CASSSTSTIYF.

The chain combines TRBV7-3 with TRBJ2-3; D tentatively fits TRBD1 or TRBD2 (5 bases each). The CDR3 sequence is 13 residues long. V lost 5 bases to trimming and J lost 9 bases, with 15 bases between them. Germline CDR1 and CDR2: SGHTA and FQGTGA. The CDR3 is CASSPHRDGTQYF. For the CDR3, the DNA is TGTGCCAGCAGCCCACACCGGGACGGCACGCAGTATTTT.

The V gene is TRBV27, the J gene TRBJ2-6; TRBD1 aligns across 9 bases. V lost 6 bases and J lost 0; bases outside the gene matches: 6. The germline V gene encodes CDR1 MNHEY and CDR2 SMNVEV (reference sequence). The CDR3 consists of 17 residues. The CDR3: CASSNRGRPSGANVLTF. CDR3 sequence (DNA): TGTGCCAGCAGCAACAGGGGGCGCCCCTCTGGGGCCAACGTCCTGACTTTC.

V is TRBV10-1 and J is TRBJ2-1; D is possibly TRBD1 (6 bases). Trimming pared 7 bases from V and 4 bases from J, leaving 8 bases between. The CDR3 loop spans 12 amino acids. Germline CDR1 is WNHNN and CDR2 is SYGVQD (reference sequence). The CDR3: CASTGTYNEQFF. In nucleotides, the CDR3 is TGCGCCAGCACAGGGACATACAATGAGCAGTTCTTC.

This chain connects TRBV5-1 to TRBJ1-2; the match to TRBD1 covers 7 bases. This CDR3 region has 14 residues. Germline values: CDR1 SGHRS, CDR2 YFSETQ. The junction had 8 bases not matched to a gene; V was cut back by 2 bases and J by 7 bases. CDR3 sequence: CASSLQGQGIGYTF. The CDR3 nucleotides read TGCGCCAGCAGCTTACAGGGGCAGGGAATTGGCTACACCTTC.

This clone came up once. The chain recombines TRBV5-6 with TRBJ2-4, with TRBD2 identical over 9 bases. The ends lost 2 bases at V and 1 base at J; junction bases unmatched: 4. CDR1 is SGHDT, CDR2 YYEEEE, per germline. The CDR3 consists of 16 residues. CDR3 region: CASSFSGSAAKNIQYF. DNA for the CDR3: TGTGCCAGCAGCTTTAGCGGGAGCGCGGCCAAAAACATTCAGTACTTC.

The chain combines TRBV7-9 with TRBJ1-4; D not certain. This CDR3 has 14 amino acids. Germline CDR1 reads SEHNR; CDR2 reads FQNEAQ (reference sequence). V was shortened by 1 base and J by 8 bases, with 11 bases between the two germline ends. The CDR3 DNA reads as TGTGCCAGCAGCTTAGGCGAAGGAGGGGAAAAACTGTTTTTT. Protein sequence: CASSLGEGGEKLFF. Full variable domain (outside the CDR3, taken from reference TRBV7-9 and TRBJ1-4): DTGVSQNPRHKITKRGQNVTFRCDPISEHNRLYWYRQTLGQGPEFLTYFQNEAQLEKSRLLSDRFSAERPKGSFSTLEIQRTEQGDSAMYLCASSLGEGGEKLFFGSGTQLSVL.

The J gene is TRBJ2-7, the V gene TRBV6-6; TRBD1 aligns across 8 bases. V trimming: 4 bases; J trimming: 7 bases; junction bases outside the gene matches: 3. The CDR3 covers 12 residues. Germline V CDR1 and CDR2: MNHNY, SVGAGI (reference sequence). As DNA, the CDR3 is TGTGCCAGCAGTTCGACAGGGGTTGAGCAGTACTTC. Translating it yields CASSSTGVEQYF.

This chain links TRBV5-6 with TRBJ2-4; a possible D gene is TRBD2 (5 bases). The length of the CDR3 is 14 residues. Germline-derived CDR1 and CDR2 are SGHDT and YYEEEE. V lost 5 bases and J lost 0, with 9 bases in between. The chain's CDR3 is CASSSGIAKNIQYF. In nucleotides, the CDR3 is TGTGCCAGCAGTTCGGGGATAGCCAAAAACATTCAGTACTTC.